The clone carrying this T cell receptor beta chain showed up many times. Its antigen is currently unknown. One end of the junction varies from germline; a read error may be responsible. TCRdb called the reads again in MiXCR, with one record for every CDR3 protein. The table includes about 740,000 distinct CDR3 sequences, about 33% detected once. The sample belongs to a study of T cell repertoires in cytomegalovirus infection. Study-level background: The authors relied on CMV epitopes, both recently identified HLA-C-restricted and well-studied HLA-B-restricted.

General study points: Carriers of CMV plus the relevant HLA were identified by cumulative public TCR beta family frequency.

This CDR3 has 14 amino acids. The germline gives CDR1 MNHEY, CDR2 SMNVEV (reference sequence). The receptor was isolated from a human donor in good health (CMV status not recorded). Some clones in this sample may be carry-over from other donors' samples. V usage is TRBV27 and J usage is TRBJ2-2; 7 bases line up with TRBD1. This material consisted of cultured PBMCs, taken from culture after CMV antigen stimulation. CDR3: CASSLYRGTGELFF. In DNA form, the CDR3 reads TGTGCCAGCAGCTTATACAGGGGAACCGGGGAGCTGTTTTTT.